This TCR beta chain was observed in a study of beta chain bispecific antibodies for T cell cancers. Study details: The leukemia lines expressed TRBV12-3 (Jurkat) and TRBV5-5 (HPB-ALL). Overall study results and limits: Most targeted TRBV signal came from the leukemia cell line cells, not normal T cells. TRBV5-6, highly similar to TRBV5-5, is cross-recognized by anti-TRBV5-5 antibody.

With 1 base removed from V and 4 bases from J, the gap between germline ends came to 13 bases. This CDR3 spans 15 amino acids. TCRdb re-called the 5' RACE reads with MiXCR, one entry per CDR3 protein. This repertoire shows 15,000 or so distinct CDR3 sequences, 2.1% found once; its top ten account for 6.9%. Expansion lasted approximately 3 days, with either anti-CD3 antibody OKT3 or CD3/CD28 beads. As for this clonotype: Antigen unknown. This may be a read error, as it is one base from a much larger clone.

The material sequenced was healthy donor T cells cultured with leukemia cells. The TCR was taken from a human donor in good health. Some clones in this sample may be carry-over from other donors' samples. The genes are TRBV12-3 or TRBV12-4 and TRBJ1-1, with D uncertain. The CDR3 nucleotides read TGTGCCAGCAGTTTAGGAGGGCTTGGGAGCACTGAAGCTTTCTTT. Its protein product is CASSLGGLGSTEAFF.